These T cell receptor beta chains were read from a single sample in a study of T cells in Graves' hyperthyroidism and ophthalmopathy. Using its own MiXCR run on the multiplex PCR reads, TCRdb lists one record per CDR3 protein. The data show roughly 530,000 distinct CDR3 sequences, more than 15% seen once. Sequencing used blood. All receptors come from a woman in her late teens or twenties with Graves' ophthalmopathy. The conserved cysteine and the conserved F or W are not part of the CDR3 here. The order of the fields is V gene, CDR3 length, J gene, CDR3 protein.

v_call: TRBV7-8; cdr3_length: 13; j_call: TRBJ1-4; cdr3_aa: ASSLERQVNEKLF
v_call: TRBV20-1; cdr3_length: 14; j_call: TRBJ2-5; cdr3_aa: SAREVAGGPQETQY
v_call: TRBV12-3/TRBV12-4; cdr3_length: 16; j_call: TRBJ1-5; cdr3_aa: ASSLRARIGEGNQPQH
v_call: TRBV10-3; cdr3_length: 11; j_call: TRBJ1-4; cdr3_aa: ASSGTVNEKLF
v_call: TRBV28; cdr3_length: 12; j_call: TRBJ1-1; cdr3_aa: ASSWVLEDTEAF
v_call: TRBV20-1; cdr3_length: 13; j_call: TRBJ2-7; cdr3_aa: SARDPEQGEYEQY
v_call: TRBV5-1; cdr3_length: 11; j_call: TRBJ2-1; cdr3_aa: ASSLDHYPEQF
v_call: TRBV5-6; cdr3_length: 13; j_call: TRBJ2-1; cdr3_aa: ASSLDAGSYNEQF
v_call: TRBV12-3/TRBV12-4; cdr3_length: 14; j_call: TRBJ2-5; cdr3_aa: ASSHVLLAGEETQY
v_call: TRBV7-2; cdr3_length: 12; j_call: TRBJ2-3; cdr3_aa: ASSSTTGTDTQY
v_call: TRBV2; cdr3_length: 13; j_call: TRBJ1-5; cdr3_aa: ASKGDRGFNQPQH
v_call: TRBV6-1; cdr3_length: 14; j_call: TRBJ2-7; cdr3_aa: ASRFGQGGNSYEQY
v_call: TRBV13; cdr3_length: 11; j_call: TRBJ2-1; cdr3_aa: ASRPEGRNEQF
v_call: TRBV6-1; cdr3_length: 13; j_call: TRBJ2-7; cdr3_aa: ASSEGLLHSYEQY
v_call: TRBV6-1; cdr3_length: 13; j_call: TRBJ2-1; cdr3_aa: ASSALAEGYNEQF
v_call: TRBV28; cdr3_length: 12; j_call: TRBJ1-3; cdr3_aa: ASSLSPEGNTIY
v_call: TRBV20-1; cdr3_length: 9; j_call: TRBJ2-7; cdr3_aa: SAQSPYEQY
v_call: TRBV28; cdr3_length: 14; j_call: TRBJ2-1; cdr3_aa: ASSLSQGGSYNEQF
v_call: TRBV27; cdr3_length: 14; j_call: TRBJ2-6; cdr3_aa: ASSPRGGSGANVLT
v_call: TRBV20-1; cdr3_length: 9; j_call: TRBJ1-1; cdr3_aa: RGEGGTEAF
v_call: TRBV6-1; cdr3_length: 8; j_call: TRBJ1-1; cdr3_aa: ATFNTEAF
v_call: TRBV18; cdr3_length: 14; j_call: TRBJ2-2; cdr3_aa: ASSPGLGTVTGELF
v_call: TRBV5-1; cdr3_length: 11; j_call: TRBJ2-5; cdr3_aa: ASSSVTQETQY
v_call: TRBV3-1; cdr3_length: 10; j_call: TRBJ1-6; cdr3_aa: ASSLGNSPLH
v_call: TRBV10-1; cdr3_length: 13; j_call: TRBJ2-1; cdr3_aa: ASSAPGGGHNEQF
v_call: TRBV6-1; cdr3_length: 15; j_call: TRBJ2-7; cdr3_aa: ASSDQYRQGPFYEQY
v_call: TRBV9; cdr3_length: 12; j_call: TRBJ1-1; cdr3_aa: ASSVGQGATEAF
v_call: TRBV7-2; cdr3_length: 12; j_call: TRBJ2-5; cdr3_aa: ASSLALRAETQY
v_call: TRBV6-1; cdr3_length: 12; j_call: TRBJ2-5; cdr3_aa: ASSAGTPEGDQY
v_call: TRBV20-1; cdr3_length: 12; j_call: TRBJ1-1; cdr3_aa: SARGGLGRTEAF
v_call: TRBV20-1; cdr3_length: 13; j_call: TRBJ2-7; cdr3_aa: SARDPKQGFYEQY
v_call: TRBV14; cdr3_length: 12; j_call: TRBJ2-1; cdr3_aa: ASSHGLGWDEQF
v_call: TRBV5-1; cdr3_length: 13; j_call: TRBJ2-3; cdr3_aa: ASSLPEALADTQY
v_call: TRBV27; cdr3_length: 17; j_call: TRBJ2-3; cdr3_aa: ASSLLDPGTRGGTDTQY
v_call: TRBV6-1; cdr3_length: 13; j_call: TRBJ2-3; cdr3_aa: ASSRGGFRTDTQY